These T cell receptor beta chains were read from a single sample in a study of OX40 agonist ivuxolimab in advanced cancers. Sequenced by immunoSEQ multiplex PCR; TCRdb stores in-frame clones only, minus some. The table includes about 10,000 clones, over 70% detected once. Source: CD4+ or CD8+ T cells sorted from blood, taken in a trial of the OX40 agonist ivuxolimab. All receptors derive from an adult with an advanced solid tumor such as melanoma, head and neck, liver or kidney cancer. Both conserved end residues are part of each CDR3. The order of the fields is clone size, J gene, V gene, D gene, CDR3 protein, CDR3 DNA. The D gene is left open where the match is weak. For some rows the clone size is stated as once, few or many, or as a class when expanded; others skip it.

NA TRBJ2-3 TRBV28 NA CASRLPGTDTQYF TGTGCCAGCAGGCTACCAGGCACAGATACGCAGTATTTT
NA TRBJ1-2 TRBV10-2 NA CASSAGINGYTF TGCGCCAGCAGTGCAGGAATCAATGGCTACACCTTC
NA TRBJ2-7 TRBV6-1 TRBD2 CASSEIGGSLSYEQYF TGTGCCAGCAGTGAAATTGGCGGGAGCCTCTCCTACGAGCAGTACTTC
NA TRBJ2-6 TRBV5-8 NA CASRRISTQSRANVLTF TGTGCCAGCCGGCGTATTTCCACACAAAGTCGGGCCAACGTCCTGACTTTC
NA TRBJ1-2 TRBV4-1 TRBD1 CASSQDRYRGNYGYTF TGCGCCAGCAGCCAAGATCGTTACAGGGGAAACTATGGCTACACCTTC
NA TRBJ2-5 TRBV5-1 TRBD2 CASSSQRSSGREETQYF TGCGCCAGCAGCTCCCAGAGGTCTAGCGGGAGGGAAGAGACCCAGTACTTC
NA TRBJ2-7 TRBV7-3 NA CASSWEGELYF TGTGCCAGCAGCTGGGAAGGGGAGCTGTACTTC
NA TRBJ2-7 TRBV5-1 NA CASSYGQFSYEQYF TGCGCCAGCAGCTATGGACAGTTCTCCTACGAGCAGTACTTC
NA TRBJ2-3 TRBV28 NA CASTTIGAGSTDTQYF TGTGCCAGCACAACCATAGGGGCAGGGAGCACAGATACGCAGTATTTT
medium-sized TRBJ2-3 TRBV30 TRBD1 CAWSTRDSFTDTQYF TGTGCCTGGAGCACCCGGGACAGCTTCACAGATACGCAGTATTTT
NA TRBJ2-3 TRBV6-1 TRBD2 CASSGTSGTDTQYF TGTGCCAGCAGTGGGACTAGCGGGACCGATACGCAGTATTTT
NA TRBJ2-2 TRBV11-2 NA CASSRRGNTGELFF TGTGCCAGCAGCAGAAGAGGCAACACCGGGGAGCTGTTTTTT
NA TRBJ2-6 TRBV7-9 NA CASSLDSSGANVLTF TGTGCCAGCAGCTTAGACAGCTCTGGGGCCAACGTCCTGACTTTC
NA TRBJ2-7 TRBV27 NA CASAVGAEYEQYF TGTGCCAGCGCTGTAGGGGCGGAATACGAGCAGTACTTC
NA TRBJ1-1 TRBV27 NA CASSLQAVTEAFF TGTGCCAGCAGTCTTCAGGCGGTGACTGAAGCTTTCTTT
NA TRBJ2-7 TRBV27 TRBD2 CASKETSESYEQYF TGTGCCAGCAAGGAGACTAGCGAGTCCTACGAGCAGTACTTC
NA TRBJ1-1 TRBV4-2 NA CASSQEITEAFF TGTGCCAGCAGCCAGGAGATCACTGAAGCTTTCTTT
NA TRBJ2-7 TRBV5-1 NA CASSLPDSGSYEQYF TGCGCCAGCAGCTTGCCGGATAGCGGCTCCTACGAGCAGTACTTC
NA TRBJ2-2 TRBV7-9 NA CASSHRDFLNTGELFF TGTGCCAGCAGCCATAGGGACTTCTTGAACACCGGGGAGCTGTTTTTT
NA TRBJ2-5 TRBV25-1 NA CASSESLGAGETQYF TGTGCCAGCAGTGAGTCCCTTGGGGCCGGTGAGACCCAGTACTTC
NA TRBJ1-5 TRBV4-2 NA CASSQGTGFENQPQHF TGTGCCAGCAGCCAAGGTACGGGGTTTGAGAATCAGCCCCAGCATTTT
NA TRBJ2-3 TRBV2 NA CASTSGGIGTDTQYF TGTGCCAGCACGTCAGGAGGGATAGGCACAGATACGCAGTATTTT